This T cell receptor beta chain was documented in a study of OX40 agonist ivuxolimab in advanced cancers. As to this clone: Its antigen is not identified.

Study results and caveats: The antigen specificity of the peripheral T cells (those that were expanded) was not determined. The mean number of expanded clones was higher in CD8+ T cells than in CD4+.

Autoimmune disease history or systemic immunosuppression excluded patients. Clones were sequenced by immunoSEQ multiplex PCR, and TCRdb holds only the in-frame ones, with some missing. The sample comprises nearly 80,000 clones, just under 85% of which are singletons, and roughly 25% rests with the top ten. Germline-derived CDR1 and CDR2 are KGHSH and LQKENI. The V and J ends lost 5 bases and 7 bases respectively, with 9 bases between them. CDR3 length: 13 residues. The TCR was taken from an adult with an advanced solid tumor such as melanoma, head and neck, liver or kidney cancer. The chain uses TRBV18 and TRBJ1-6; tentatively, D is TRBD1 (6 bases). Specimen: CD4+ or CD8+ T cells sorted from blood, collected in a trial of the OX40 agonist ivuxolimab. CDR3 region: CASSWTENSPLHF. DNA for the CDR3: TGTGCCAGCTCATGGACAGAGAATTCACCCCTCCACTTT.